A selection of T cell receptor beta chains follows, all from one sample in a study of CD8+ T cells in alopecia areata. Clones were sequenced by immunoSEQ multiplex PCR, and TCRdb holds only the in-frame ones, with some missing. Of about 90,000 clones listed, around 40% are singletons. Here the sequenced sample was CD8+ T cells sorted from blood, taken at week 24, from a patient treated with tofacitinib. Receptor source: a human donor with alopecia areata. CDR3s include the opening cysteine and the closing phenylalanine or tryptophan. D genes are given only for firm matches. Expanded clones get a size class; other rows say once, few or many, or leave the size out.

V gene: TRBV6-1; D gene: .; J gene: TRBJ1-1; clone size: .; CDR3 DNA: TGTGCCAGCACCCACAAGACAGTTGGGGACACTGAAGCTTTCTTT; CDR3 protein: CASTHKTVGDTEAFF
V gene: TRBV19; D gene: TRBD1; J gene: TRBJ1-3; clone size: .; CDR3 DNA: TGTGCCAGCAAAGTGTGGGACAGTCCTGGAAACACCATATATTTT; CDR3 protein: CASKVWDSPGNTIYF
V gene: TRBV5-6; D gene: .; J gene: TRBJ1-2; clone size: .; CDR3 DNA: TGTGCCAGCAGCTTGAGACCAGCAGACTATGGCTACACCTTC; CDR3 protein: CASSLRPADYGYTF
V gene: TRBV7-9; D gene: .; J gene: TRBJ2-7; clone size: few; CDR3 DNA: TGTGCCAGCAGCTTGTCCGGCCTCGAGCAGTACTTC; CDR3 protein: CASSLSGLEQYF
V gene: TRBV29-1; D gene: TRBD2; J gene: TRBJ2-1; clone size: .; CDR3 DNA: TGCAGCGTTGAAGTAACCGGACTAGTAAAAGGCGAGCAGTTCTTC; CDR3 protein: CSVEVTGLVKGEQFF
V gene: TRBV5-1; D gene: .; J gene: TRBJ2-4; clone size: .; CDR3 DNA: TGCGCCAGCAGCTTGGAGGCGGGGACGCTAGCCAAAAACATTCAGTACTTC; CDR3 protein: CASSLEAGTLAKNIQYF
V gene: TRBV27; D gene: .; J gene: TRBJ2-7; clone size: few; CDR3 DNA: TGTGCCAGCAGTTTACGGGGAGGCTACGAGCAGTACTTC; CDR3 protein: CASSLRGGYEQYF
V gene: TRBV29-1; D gene: TRBD2; J gene: TRBJ2-3; clone size: .; CDR3 DNA: TGCAGCGTTGTGGGACTAGCGGCCCGAGGGTCGGCAGATACGCAGTATTTT; CDR3 protein: CSVVGLAARGSADTQYF
V gene: TRBV6-1; D gene: .; J gene: TRBJ2-3; clone size: .; CDR3 DNA: TGTGCCAGCAGTGGCCGGGACAAGGCTACAGATACGCAGTATTTT; CDR3 protein: CASSGRDKATDTQYF
V gene: TRBV2; D gene: .; J gene: TRBJ2-7; clone size: .; CDR3 DNA: TGTGCCAGCAGTGAAGCCGGCGGAACCAGCTACGAGCAGTACTTC; CDR3 protein: CASSEAGGTSYEQYF
V gene: TRBV4-2; D gene: .; J gene: TRBJ2-5; clone size: .; CDR3 DNA: TGTGCCAGCAGCCCCCAAGAGTACGGGGCAGAGACCCAGTACTTC; CDR3 protein: CASSPQEYGAETQYF
V gene: TRBV5-1; D gene: .; J gene: TRBJ2-7; clone size: once; CDR3 DNA: TGCGCCAGCAGCTTGGTGGCAGGGGCGTCCTACGAGCAGTACTTC; CDR3 protein: CASSLVAGASYEQYF
V gene: TRBV7-2; D gene: TRBD2; J gene: TRBJ2-5; clone size: .; CDR3 DNA: TGTGCCAGCAGCTTTGGACTAGTAGAGACCCAGTACTTC; CDR3 protein: CASSFGLVETQYF
V gene: TRBV9; D gene: .; J gene: TRBJ1-2; clone size: .; CDR3 DNA: TGTGCCAGCAGCGCCCAACATGGAGATGTGCGGCTCTATGGCTACACCTTC; CDR3 protein: CASSAQHGDVRLYGYTF
V gene: TRBV2; D gene: TRBD2; J gene: TRBJ2-1; clone size: .; CDR3 DNA: TGTGCCAGCAGGGGACTAGGAAGCAATGAGCAGTTCTTC; CDR3 protein: CASRGLGSNEQFF
V gene: TRBV29-1; D gene: TRBD1; J gene: TRBJ2-2; clone size: .; CDR3 DNA: TGCAGCGTTGCCCGGACAGGGCGGGACACCGGGGAGCTGTTTTTT; CDR3 protein: CSVARTGRDTGELFF
V gene: TRBV7-6; D gene: .; J gene: TRBJ2-7; clone size: once; CDR3 DNA: TGTGCCAGCAGCGCGGACAACCACGAGCAGTACTTC; CDR3 protein: CASSADNHEQYF
V gene: TRBV4-2; D gene: TRBD2; J gene: TRBJ2-3; clone size: many; CDR3 DNA: TGTGCCAGCAGCCAAGGACTAGCGGGAGGGCCAGGCACAGATACGCAGTATTTT; CDR3 protein: CASSQGLAGGPGTDTQYF
V gene: TRBV4-1; D gene: TRBD2; J gene: TRBJ2-1; clone size: .; CDR3 DNA: TGCGCCAGCAGCCCTCGGCTAGCGGGAGTGAATGAGCAGTTCTTC; CDR3 protein: CASSPRLAGVNEQFF
V gene: TRBV9; D gene: .; J gene: TRBJ2-2; clone size: .; CDR3 DNA: TGTGCCAGCAGCGGGACCACCGGGGAGCTGTTTTTT; CDR3 protein: CASSGTTGELFF
V gene: TRBV30; D gene: .; J gene: TRBJ2-7; clone size: few; CDR3 DNA: TGTGCCTGGAGCTCGCCCCGGGGCGAGCAGTACTTC; CDR3 protein: CAWSSPRGEQYF
V gene: TRBV6-1; D gene: TRBD1; J gene: TRBJ1-5; clone size: .; CDR3 DNA: TGTGCCAGCAGCATCCGGGACAGGGCGTATCAGCCCCAGCATTTT; CDR3 protein: CASSIRDRAYQPQHF
V gene: TRBV2; D gene: .; J gene: TRBJ2-1; clone size: few; CDR3 DNA: TGTGCCAGCAGTGACAATGAGCAGTTCTTC; CDR3 protein: CASSDNEQFF
V gene: TRBV2; D gene: .; J gene: TRBJ2-4; clone size: few; CDR3 DNA: TGTGCCAGCAGGGAAGGCAGAGCCAAAAACATTCAGTACTTC; CDR3 protein: CASREGRAKNIQYF
V gene: TRBV5-1; D gene: .; J gene: TRBJ1-5; clone size: .; CDR3 DNA: TGCGCCAGCAGCTTGTTTCCAGGGGATAGCAATCAGCCCCAGCATTTT; CDR3 protein: CASSLFPGDSNQPQHF
V gene: TRBV7-9; D gene: .; J gene: TRBJ2-5; clone size: .; CDR3 DNA: TGTGCCAGCAGCTTGACCCCGGGACGCCAAGAGACCCAGTACTTC; CDR3 protein: CASSLTPGRQETQYF
V gene: TRBV5-1; D gene: .; J gene: TRBJ2-7; clone size: .; CDR3 DNA: TGCGCCAGCAGCTTCGGTAGCGGCTACGAGCAGTACTTC; CDR3 protein: CASSFGSGYEQYF
V gene: TRBV29-1; D gene: .; J gene: TRBJ2-1; clone size: .; CDR3 DNA: TGCAGCGCTCGAAGGGGCGACAACTCCTACAATGAGCAGTTCTTC; CDR3 protein: CSARRGDNSYNEQFF
V gene: TRBV5-6; D gene: .; J gene: TRBJ2-7; clone size: .; CDR3 DNA: TGTGCCAGCAGCTCGGGACTCGCGGCTCCCTACGAGCAGTACTTC; CDR3 protein: CASSSGLAAPYEQYF
V gene: TRBV27; D gene: .; J gene: TRBJ1-1; clone size: few; CDR3 DNA: TGTGCCAGCAGTTTCAGCAGATCCACTGAAGCTTTCTTT; CDR3 protein: CASSFSRSTEAFF
V gene: TRBV10-3; D gene: .; J gene: TRBJ2-7; clone size: .; CDR3 DNA: TGTGCCATCAGTGAGTCAGGGGTCCCCACCTACGAGCAGTACTTC; CDR3 protein: CAISESGVPTYEQYF
V gene: TRBV29-1; D gene: .; J gene: TRBJ1-1; clone size: few; CDR3 DNA: TGCAGCGCTGGACAGAACACTGAAGCTTTCTTT; CDR3 protein: CSAGQNTEAFF
V gene: TRBV6-6; D gene: .; J gene: TRBJ2-7; clone size: .; CDR3 DNA: TGTGCCAGCAACCCGGGGCCCCTCTACGAGCAGTACTTC; CDR3 protein: CASNPGPLYEQYF
V gene: TRBV19; D gene: TRBD2; J gene: TRBJ2-7; clone size: few; CDR3 DNA: TGTGCCAGTTCGATAGCGGGTGTCTCCTACGAGCAGTACTTC; CDR3 protein: CASSIAGVSYEQYF
V gene: TRBV28; D gene: TRBD2; J gene: TRBJ2-7; clone size: .; CDR3 DNA: TGTGCCAGCAGGTGGTTAGCGGGAGGTCTCGAGCAGTACTTC; CDR3 protein: CASRWLAGGLEQYF
V gene: TRBV7-2; D gene: .; J gene: TRBJ2-1; clone size: .; CDR3 DNA: TGTGCCAGCAGCTATGGGCTAGCCAATGAGCAGTTCTTC; CDR3 protein: CASSYGLANEQFF
V gene: TRBV29-1; D gene: .; J gene: TRBJ2-2; clone size: few; CDR3 DNA: TGCAGCGTTGAAGGGATCGGTTTAGCACCCGGGGAGCTGTTTTTT; CDR3 protein: CSVEGIGLAPGELFF
V gene: TRBV2; D gene: TRBD1; J gene: TRBJ1-1; clone size: .; CDR3 DNA: TGTGCCAGCAGGGATATAGACAGGGTGAACACTGAAGCTTTCTTT; CDR3 protein: CASRDIDRVNTEAFF
V gene: TRBV13; D gene: .; J gene: TRBJ1-1; clone size: .; CDR3 DNA: TGTGCCAGCAGCTCGTACAGTGAAGCTTTCTTT; CDR3 protein: CASSSYSEAFF
V gene: TRBV28; D gene: .; J gene: TRBJ2-4; clone size: .; CDR3 DNA: TGTGCCAGCAGTTACTGGGCCGAGGGCAAAAACATTCAGTACTTC; CDR3 protein: CASSYWAEGKNIQYF
V gene: TRBV18; D gene: .; J gene: TRBJ2-5; clone size: .; CDR3 DNA: TGTGCCAGCTCACCAGGATACGGGACCCAGTACTTC; CDR3 protein: CASSPGYGTQYF
V gene: TRBV27; D gene: TRBD1; J gene: TRBJ2-5; clone size: .; CDR3 DNA: TGTGCCAGCAGTCAGGACAGGGGAGAGACCCAGTACTTC; CDR3 protein: CASSQDRGETQYF
V gene: TRBV4-1; D gene: .; J gene: TRBJ1-2; clone size: .; CDR3 DNA: TGCGCCAGCAGCCAAGTAGAAGTTGTGGGCTATGGCTACACCTTC; CDR3 protein: CASSQVEVVGYGYTF
V gene: TRBV7-6; D gene: .; J gene: TRBJ1-1; clone size: .; CDR3 DNA: TGTGCCAGCAGCCCCCTCGACAGTAGTATGAACACTGAAGCTTTCTTT; CDR3 protein: CASSPLDSSMNTEAFF
V gene: TRBV29-1; D gene: .; J gene: TRBJ2-5; clone size: .; CDR3 DNA: TGCAGCGTGGTCCGGGCAGGCGATGAAGAGACCCAGTACTTC; CDR3 protein: CSVVRAGDEETQYF
V gene: TRBV10-1; D gene: .; J gene: TRBJ1-1; clone size: many; CDR3 DNA: TGCGCCAGCAGTGAGTCGGGGACCTTGAACACTGAAGCTTTCTTT; CDR3 protein: CASSESGTLNTEAFF
V gene: TRBV7-7; D gene: TRBD2; J gene: TRBJ2-1; clone size: .; CDR3 DNA: TGTGCCAGCAGCCCGGGACTAGCGGATGAGCAGTTCTTC; CDR3 protein: CASSPGLADEQFF
V gene: TRBV27; D gene: TRBD1; J gene: TRBJ2-7; clone size: once; CDR3 DNA: TGTGCCAGCAGTCAGACCGGGACAGGGCCCTACGAGCAGTACTTC; CDR3 protein: CASSQTGTGPYEQYF
V gene: TRBV6-1; D gene: .; J gene: TRBJ1-4; clone size: few; CDR3 DNA: TGTGCCAGCAGTGAAGGTTCGGCGACTAATGAAAAACTGTTTTTT; CDR3 protein: CASSEGSATNEKLFF
V gene: TRBV29-1; D gene: TRBD2; J gene: TRBJ2-3; clone size: .; CDR3 DNA: TGCAGCGTCGAGAGGCTAGCGGGAGGGCCTCGCACAGATACGCAGTATTTT; CDR3 protein: CSVERLAGGPRTDTQYF
V gene: TRBV11-2; D gene: .; J gene: TRBJ2-7; clone size: .; CDR3 DNA: TGTGCCAGCAGCTTTTCAGGCTCCTACGAGCAGTACTTC; CDR3 protein: CASSFSGSYEQYF
V gene: TRBV5-6; D gene: .; J gene: TRBJ1-5; clone size: .; CDR3 DNA: TGTGCCAGCAGCACCGCGAATGGGTTTCAGCCCCAGCATTTT; CDR3 protein: CASSTANGFQPQHF
V gene: TRBV27; D gene: .; J gene: TRBJ2-3; clone size: .; CDR3 DNA: TGTGCCAGCAGTTTATGGCGGACAGATACGCAGTATTTT; CDR3 protein: CASSLWRTDTQYF
V gene: TRBV4-1; D gene: .; J gene: TRBJ2-7; clone size: .; CDR3 DNA: TGCGCCAGCAGCCCAGAGGTGAGCCTCTCCTACGAGCAGTACTTC; CDR3 protein: CASSPEVSLSYEQYF